The 28 T cell receptor beta chains below were found in one sample sequenced in a study of cytomegalovirus exposure and HLA in healthy donors. Researchers ran the PCR with 60 Vbeta and 13 Jbeta primers. This table comes from immunoSEQ multiplex PCR, and its TCRdb copy is limited to in-frame clones, with some not included. Among fewer than 150,000 clones listed, roughly three quarters were seen once. Sequenced input: PBMCs. Receptors were obtained from a man aged 25-40 years in good health and CMV-seronegative.

The CDR3 DNA reads TGTGCCACCGGTAGTACCCCCTTGAACACTGAAGCTTTCTTT. This translates into CATGSTPLNTEAFF. V and J are TRBV7-9 and TRBJ1-1; no clear D gene. The CDR3 length is 14 residues. V lost 10 bases to trimming and J lost 0 bases, with 15 bases between them. The germline V gene has CDR1 SEHNR and CDR2 FQNEAQ (reference sequence). The complete variable domain, with remaining parts taken from reference TRBV7-9 and TRBJ1-1, reads DTGVSQNPRHKITKRGQNVTFRCDPISEHNRLYWYRQTLGQGPEFLTYFQNEAQLEKSRLLSDRFSAERPKGSFSTLEIQRTEQGDSAMYLCATGSTPLNTEAFFGQGTRLTVV.

This chain joins TRBV29-1 and TRBJ2-7, with 7 bases lining up with TRBD1. Losses at the gene ends were 0 bases for V and 0 bases for J; bases not matched to a gene: 5. The CDR3 is 15 amino acids. CDR1 and CDR2 (germline): SQVTM, ANQGSEA. CDR3 sequence reads: CSVEERTGTSYEQYF. In DNA form, the CDR3 reads TGCAGCGTTGAAGAACGGACAGGAACCTCCTACGAGCAGTACTTC.

CDR3 in amino acids: CASSQNRANTGELFF. CDR3 nucleotide sequence: TGCGCCAGCAGCCAGAACAGGGCGAACACCGGGGAGCTGTTTTTT. V is TRBV4-1 and J is TRBJ2-2, with a possible D match to TRBD1 (6 bases). Looked up from germline, CDR1 is MGHRA and CDR2 is YSYEKL. The CDR3 loop spans 15 amino acids. Between the trimmed V and J ends, which lost 3 bases and 0 bases, there was a span of 8 bases.

The table lists this clone with a count of one. The V call is TRBV29-1, the J call TRBJ2-1; a possible D gene is TRBD2 (5 bases). Germline values: CDR1 SQVTM, CDR2 ANQGSEA. The CDR3 spans 14 residues. The V end was cut by 3 bases, the J end by 6 bases, with 15 bases between. Here the CDR3 reads CSVERKLVFNEQFF. CDR3 nucleotide sequence: TGCAGCGTTGAGCGCAAACTAGTTTTCAATGAGCAGTTCTTC.

This clone showed up just once. The V and J genes are TRBV6-1 and TRBJ2-6; D is ambiguous. The CDR3 totals 14 residues. V was clipped by 7 bases and J by 0 bases, with 7 bases between them. Per germline, CDR1 MNHNS and CDR2 SASEGT. CDR3: CASILISGANVLTF. The CDR3 DNA sequence: TGTGCCAGCATCCTTATCTCTGGGGCCAACGTCCTGACTTTC.

V and J are TRBV11-2 and TRBJ2-3, with 7 nucleotides matching TRBD1. From germline, CDR1 is SGHAT and CDR2 FQNNGV. The CDR3 runs 15 residues. Losses at the gene ends were 3 bases for V and 2 bases for J; bases not matched to a gene: 5. The DNA of the CDR3 is TGTGCCAGCAGCTTCACCGGACAGGACACAGATACGCAGTATTTT. This codes for CASSFTGQDTDTQYF.

The chain uses TRBV4-2 and TRBJ1-4, with 7 nucleotides matching TRBD1. The V gene end was trimmed by 1 base and the J gene end by 2 bases; junction bases not matched to a gene: 10. The CDR3 spans 18 residues. The germline gives CDR1 LGHNA, CDR2 YNFKEQ. The CDR3 protein is CASSQGGTDHGTNEKLFF. The DNA of the CDR3 is TGTGCCAGCAGCCAAGGGGGGACAGACCACGGGACTAATGAAAAACTGTTTTTT.

This clone was recorded only once. The chain recombines TRBV19 with TRBJ1-2, with D possibly matching TRBD1 (6 bases). Trimming took 4 bases from V and 4 from J, leaving 10 bases between them. Germline V gene lookup returns CDR1 LNHDA and CDR2 SQIVND (reference sequence). There are 13 residues in the CDR3. CDR3 amino acids: CASSTGVVYGYTF. The CDR3 bases are TGTGCCAGTAGTACAGGGGTTGTCTATGGCTACACCTTC. Together with reference TRBV19 and TRBJ1-2, the CDR3 gives the full variable domain: DGGITQSPKYLFRKEGQNVTLSCEQNLNHDAMYWYRQDPGQGLRLIYYSQIVNDFQKGDIAEGYSVSREKKESFPLTVTSAQKNPTAFYLCASSTGVVYGYTFGSGTRLTVV.

The J gene is TRBJ2-2, the V gene TRBV2; a weak D match, TRBD1 (5 bases). This CDR3 is 14 amino acids long. In germline, CDR1 is SNHLY, CDR2 FYNNEI. V lost 6 bases and J lost 1, with 9 bases in between. The CDR3 protein is CASRGVGNTGELFF. The CDR3 nucleotides are TGTGCCAGCAGAGGGGTAGGGAACACCGGGGAGCTGTTTTTT.

In its sample, this clone was seen a few times. This chain connects TRBV5-4 to TRBJ2-2, with 7 bases that match TRBD2. Trimming took 4 bases from V and 5 from J; bases not matched to a gene: 8. This CDR3 comprises 15 residues. Per germline, CDR1 SGHNT and CDR2 YYREEE (reference sequence). The CDR3 DNA reads TGTGCCAGCAGCGCCCTTACTAGCGTGACCGGGGAGCTGTTTTTT. Translated, it gives CASSALTSVTGELFF. The full variable domain, its missing parts supplied by reference TRBV5-4 and TRBJ2-2, is ETGVTQSPTHLIKTRGQQVTLRCSSQSGHNTVSWYQQALGQGPQFIFQYYREEENGRGNFPPRFSGLQFPNYSSELNVNALELDDSALYLCASSALTSVTGELFFGEGSRLTVL.

CDR3 loop: CAWSRAQVLNTEAFF. CDR3 nucleotide sequence: TGTGCCTGGAGCCGGGCACAGGTTCTAAACACTGAAGCTTTCTTT. The chain combines TRBV30 with TRBJ1-1; a weak D match, TRBD1 (5 bases). Germline CDR1 and CDR2: GTSNPN and SVGIG (reference sequence). This CDR3 contains 15 residues. V was clipped by 3 bases and J by 2 bases, with 16 bases between them.

This clone showed up just a few times. The chain joins TRBV7-2 to TRBJ2-2; TRBD1 is a possible D gene (6 bases). Trimming pared 3 bases from V and 0 bases from J, leaving 8 bases between. The CDR3 spans 15 residues. Germline V gene sequence: CDR1 SGHTA, CDR2 FQGNSA. The CDR3 sequence is CASSFWGPNTGELFF. The CDR3 DNA is TGTGCCAGCAGCTTTTGGGGGCCGAACACCGGGGAGCTGTTTTTT. Complete variable domain (other parts from reference TRBV7-2 and TRBJ2-2): GAGVSQSPSNKVTEKGKDVELRCDPISGHTALYWYRQSLGQGLEFLIYFQGNSAPDKSGLPSDRFSAERTGGSVSTLTIQRTQQEDSAVYLCASSFWGPNTGELFFGEGSRLTVL.

Here the CDR3 DNA reads TGTGCCAGCAGTTTGCCGGGACAGCTTGACTACGAGCAGTACTTC. It yields the protein CASSLPGQLDYEQYF. The gene calls are TRBV28 and TRBJ2-7; TRBD1 matches 7 bases. The CDR3 covers 15 residues. Looked up from germline, CDR1 is MDHEN and CDR2 is SYDVKM. The V segment lost 3 bases and the J segment 3 bases; nucleotides outside the gene matches: 8.

The V call is TRBV27, the J call TRBJ2-5, with TRBD1 as a possible D gene (5 bases). Germline CDR1 is MNHEY and CDR2 is SMNVEV (reference sequence). Trimming stripped 5 bases from V and 4 bases from J, with 14 bases between. This CDR3 is built from 14 residues. The CDR3: CASSPWTKLETQYF. DNA for the CDR3: TGTGCCAGCAGTCCCTGGACAAAGCTAGAGACCCAGTACTTC.

Points on this clone: The junction differs from germline at one of its ends, possibly a read error. The chain recombines TRBV7-7 with TRBJ1-5; a weak D match, TRBD1 (6 bases). The length of the CDR3 is 13 residues. Germline V gives CDR1 SSHAT, CDR2 FNYEAQ (reference sequence). CDR3 loop: CASSPDRNQPQHF. CDR3 in DNA: TGTGCTAGCAGCCCTGACAGGAATCAGCCCCAGCATTTT.

The chain carries TRBV9 and TRBJ2-2; the match to TRBD2 covers 9 bases. Germline V lookup: CDR1 SGDLS, CDR2 YYNGEE. The trim removed 6 bases at V and 3 bases at J, leaving 9 bases unmatched. The CDR3 covers 16 residues. CDR3 in amino acids: CASKTGTSLHTGELFF. The CDR3 DNA reads as TGTGCCAGCAAAACCGGGACTAGCTTGCACACCGGGGAGCTGTTTTTT.

The chain is built from TRBV6-5 and TRBJ2-7; TRBD2 matches at 7 bases. With 4 bases clipped from V and 3 bases from J, the junction kept 6 bases outside the gene matches. Germline values: CDR1 MNHEY, CDR2 SVGAGI. The CDR3 runs 14 residues. CDR3 in DNA: TGTGCCAGCAGTTCTAGCGGTTGGGGCTACGAGCAGTACTTC. Translation: CASSSSGWGYEQYF.

This clone was seen a handful of times. J is TRBJ1-5 and V is TRBV5-1; 8 positions match TRBD1. Trimming removed 4 bases from V and 5 bases from J; junction bases left unmatched: 5. The CDR3 length is 14 residues. Germline V gene sequence: CDR1 SGHRS, CDR2 YFSETQ. Here the CDR3 DNA reads TGCGCCAGCAGCCCCGACAGGGGAGATCAGCCCCAGCATTTT. Translating it yields CASSPDRGDQPQHF.

This chain connects TRBV7-9 to TRBJ1-5; 7 bases fit TRBD1. The V gene's germline CDR1 is SEHNR and CDR2 FQNEAQ (reference sequence). The CDR3 length is 14 residues. V dropped 5 bases and J dropped 3; count of bases not matched to a gene: 4. The CDR3 loop reads CASSRDSYNQPQHF. The CDR3 region has the DNA TGTGCCAGCAGCCGGGACAGCTACAATCAGCCCCAGCATTTT.

The rearrangement uses TRBV6-5 and TRBJ1-2; D uncertain. Deletions cut 0 bases from V and 4 bases from J, with 9 bases between. The CDR3 sequence is 14 residues long. Per germline, CDR1 MNHEY and CDR2 SVGAGI. CDR3 loop: CASSYSNSFYGYTF. The CDR3 DNA follows: TGTGCCAGCAGTTACTCGAACAGTTTCTATGGCTACACCTTC.

This chain connects TRBV19 to TRBJ2-5, with 8 bases that match TRBD2. This CDR3 contains 15 residues. The germline V gene has CDR1 LNHDA and CDR2 SQIVND (reference sequence). Trimming cost V 6 bases and J 4 bases; bases outside gene matches: 10. CDR3: CASSSRSGGVETQYF. The CDR3 DNA reads as TGTGCCAGTAGCAGCAGGTCGGGAGGGGTAGAGACCCAGTACTTC.

The chain carries TRBV7-2 and TRBJ1-6; 9 bases align to TRBD1. The germline CDR1 and CDR2 sequences are SGHTA and FQGNSA. V trimming: 4 bases; J trimming: 9 bases; junction bases outside the gene matches: 13. The CDR3 runs to 17 residues. The CDR3 region is CASSSLGGDRAVSPLHF. The DNA for the CDR3 is TGTGCCAGCAGCTCCCTAGGTGGGGACAGGGCTGTTTCACCCCTCCACTTT.

The gene calls are TRBV19 and TRBJ2-7; D perhaps matches TRBD2 (5 bases). The CDR3 sequence is 13 residues long. Trimming took off 0 bases at V and 6 bases at J, with 9 bases between the two ends. Germline V gene data show CDR1 as LNHDA and CDR2 as SQIVND (reference sequence). CDR3 bases: TGTGCCAGTAGTATAGATCTAGCAAGCGAGCAGTACTTC. It specifies CASSIDLASEQYF.

The genes are TRBV28 and TRBJ1-4; 7 nucleotides match TRBD1. The V gene end was trimmed by 6 bases and the J gene end by 5 bases; junction bases not matched to a gene: 6. The CDR3 runs to 14 residues. The germline gives CDR1 MDHEN, CDR2 SYDVKM. CDR3 residues: CASSPGTVNEKLFF. The CDR3 coding sequence is TGTGCCAGCAGCCCCGGGACAGTGAATGAAAAACTGTTTTTT.

The chain is built from TRBV28 and TRBJ1-4; D not certain. From germline, CDR1 is MDHEN and CDR2 SYDVKM. The CDR3 runs to 16 residues. V lost 3 bases and J lost 5, with 16 bases in between. DNA of the CDR3: TGTGCCAGCAGTTTGGTCATGGCAGTTACGAATGAAAAACTGTTTTTT. It codes for CASSLVMAVTNEKLFF. Full variable domain (remainder filled in from reference TRBV28 and TRBJ1-4): DVKVTQSSRYLVKRTGEKVFLECVQDMDHENMFWYRQDPGLGLRLIYFSYDVKMKEKGDIPEGYSVSREKKERFSLILESASTNQTSMYLCASSLVMAVTNEKLFFGSGTQLSVL.

This chain connects TRBV5-4 to TRBJ1-1; D gene unclear. Germline V lookup: CDR1 SGHNT, CDR2 YYREEE (reference sequence). Trimming stripped 2 bases from V and 1 base from J, with 9 bases between. The length of the CDR3 is 14 residues. The DNA of the CDR3 is TGTGCCAGCAGCTTTCGGTGGTCGAACACTGAAGCTTTCTTT. It yields the protein CASSFRWSNTEAFF.

The chain carries TRBV28 and TRBJ2-4; D is perhaps TRBD1 (6 bases). This CDR3 contains 18 residues. In germline, CDR1 is MDHEN, CDR2 SYDVKM. The V end was cut by 2 bases, the J end by 1 base, with 18 bases between. The CDR3 protein is CASSLTGSGLWAKNIQYF. CDR3 bases: TGTGCCAGCAGTTTAACAGGGTCGGGTCTTTGGGCCAAAAACATTCAGTACTTC.

J is TRBJ1-6 and V is TRBV5-1; D unresolved. The ends were cut back, 2 bases at V and 0 bases at J, with 9 bases in the middle. Germline V lookup: CDR1 SGHRS, CDR2 YFSETQ. This CDR3 region has 16 residues. CDR3 nucleotides: TGCGCCAGCAGCTTAGCGGGCAGCTCCTATAATTCACCCCTCCACTTT. Protein sequence: CASSLAGSSYNSPLHF.